This T cell receptor beta chain was identified in a study of cytomegalovirus exposure and HLA in healthy donors. Study outcomes and limitations: With high specificity and sensitivity, the classifier reportedly diagnosed cytomegalovirus status. As was reported, the HLA-A and HLA-B alleles of most subjects were accurately predicted from TCR beta sequences.

Vbeta (60) and Jbeta (13) primers were used in the PCR. Clones were sequenced by immunoSEQ multiplex PCR, and TCRdb holds only the in-frame ones, with some missing. Among roughly 120,000 clones, roughly 83% were seen once, and the ten largest hold 1.5% to 2.5%. This clone was observed a handful of times. Its antigen is undetermined. The CDR3 sequence is 14 residues long. V shed 7 bases and J 4 bases; nucleotides not matched to a gene: 8. Germline values: CDR1 MNHNS, CDR2 SASEGT. The chain employs TRBV6-1 and TRBJ2-7; the match to TRBD1 covers 9 bases. The source is a man younger than 30 in good health and CMV-seronegative. Sequencing was performed on PBMCs. The CDR3, as DNA: TGTGCCAGCAAGACAGGGGGAAGTATGTACGAGCAGTACTTC. Amino acids: CASKTGGSMYEQYF.